These T cell receptor beta chains were read from a single sample in a study of blood T cell repertoires in COVID-19. Here immunoSEQ multiplex PCR was the method, and the copy in TCRdb shows in-frame clones only, minus some. The sample includes 320,000 or so clones, roughly 85% of them seen just once. Sequenced material: PBMCs or T cells enriched from blood (not recorded which). Receptors originate from a young woman who had been exposed to COVID-19. CDR3s include the opening cysteine and the closing phenylalanine or tryptophan. The order of the fields is J gene, clone size, D gene, V gene, CDR3 protein, CDR3 DNA. A D gene is named only where the DNA matches it firmly. Size values are once, few and many counts, or a class for expanded clones, and some rows have none.

J gene: TRBJ2-5
clone size: .
D gene: TRBD1
V gene: TRBV10-3
CDR3 protein: CAISDSTGSGETQYF
CDR3 DNA: TGTGCCATCAGTGATTCGACAGGGAGTGGAGAGACCCAGTACTTC

J gene: TRBJ2-5
clone size: .
D gene: TRBD1
V gene: TRBV12-3/TRBV12-4
CDR3 protein: CASRTGVRETQYF
CDR3 DNA: TGTGCCAGCAGGACAGGGGTTCGAGAGACCCAGTACTTC

J gene: TRBJ2-5
clone size: .
D gene: .
V gene: TRBV30
CDR3 protein: CAWSPRDNQETQYF
CDR3 DNA: TGTGCCTGGAGTCCCCGGGACAACCAAGAGACCCAGTACTTC

J gene: TRBJ1-1
clone size: .
D gene: .
V gene: TRBV18
CDR3 protein: CASSPRMDRAGTEAFF
CDR3 DNA: TGTGCCAGCTCACCACGTATGGATAGGGCGGGCACTGAAGCTTTCTTT

J gene: TRBJ1-3
clone size: few
D gene: TRBD1
V gene: TRBV9
CDR3 protein: CASSLSGTGAVDTIYF
CDR3 DNA: TGTGCCAGCAGCTTATCCGGGACAGGGGCTGTGGACACCATATATTTT

J gene: TRBJ1-5
clone size: .
D gene: .
V gene: TRBV28
CDR3 protein: CASGGAVEYQPQHF
CDR3 DNA: TGTGCCAGCGGGGGCGCCGTCGAGTATCAGCCCCAGCATTTT

J gene: TRBJ2-2
clone size: once
D gene: .
V gene: TRBV7-6
CDR3 protein: CASSLESVANTGELFF
CDR3 DNA: TGTGCCAGCAGCTTAGAATCGGTAGCGAACACCGGGGAGCTGTTTTTT

J gene: TRBJ2-3
clone size: .
D gene: TRBD2
V gene: TRBV11-1
CDR3 protein: CASGPREGQTDTQYF
CDR3 DNA: TGTGCCAGCGGCCCCAGGGAGGGGCAAACAGATACGCAGTATTTT

J gene: TRBJ1-3
clone size: .
D gene: .
V gene: TRBV4-3
CDR3 protein: CASSQDRAELRNTIYF
CDR3 DNA: TGCGCCAGCAGCCAAGATAGAGCTGAGCTCAGAAACACCATATATTTT

J gene: TRBJ2-5
clone size: .
D gene: .
V gene: TRBV10-3
CDR3 protein: CAISEQDNLLETQYF
CDR3 DNA: TGTGCCATCAGTGAACAAGACAACCTTCTAGAGACCCAGTACTTC

J gene: TRBJ2-1
clone size: few
D gene: TRBD1
V gene: TRBV9
CDR3 protein: CASSVDRGHYNEQFF
CDR3 DNA: TGTGCCAGCAGCGTAGACAGGGGGCACTACAATGAGCAGTTCTTC

J gene: TRBJ2-7
clone size: .
D gene: .
V gene: TRBV7-3
CDR3 protein: CASSLDQGPYEQYF
CDR3 DNA: TGTGCCAGCAGCTTAGACCAGGGGCCCTACGAGCAGTACTTC

J gene: TRBJ2-7
clone size: .
D gene: TRBD2
V gene: TRBV5-4
CDR3 protein: CASSQRGLAGVEQYF
CDR3 DNA: TGTGCCAGCAGCCAAAGGGGACTAGCGGGAGTAGAGCAGTACTTC

J gene: TRBJ2-7
clone size: .
D gene: TRBD1
V gene: TRBV18
CDR3 protein: CASSPPPGTGPYEQYF
CDR3 DNA: TGTGCCAGCTCACCACCCCCCGGGACAGGTCCCTACGAGCAGTACTTC

J gene: TRBJ2-7
clone size: .
D gene: TRBD2
V gene: TRBV9
CDR3 protein: CASSAGGSLYEQYF
CDR3 DNA: TGTGCCAGCAGCGCCGGCGGGAGTCTCTACGAGCAGTACTTC

J gene: TRBJ2-2
clone size: .
D gene: .
V gene: TRBV5-5
CDR3 protein: CASSLQLRGWELFF
CDR3 DNA: TGTGCCAGCAGCTTACAGTTGCGGGGTTGGGAGCTGTTTTTT

J gene: TRBJ2-5
clone size: .
D gene: TRBD1
V gene: TRBV9
CDR3 protein: CASSVRDREGTQYF
CDR3 DNA: TGTGCCAGCAGCGTTAGGGACAGGGAAGGGACCCAGTACTTC

J gene: TRBJ1-1
clone size: .
D gene: TRBD1
V gene: TRBV7-9
CDR3 protein: CASSLGQGRVAFF
CDR3 DNA: TGTGCCAGCAGCTTAGGACAGGGGAGGGTAGCTTTCTTT

J gene: TRBJ1-6
clone size: once
D gene: TRBD1
V gene: TRBV28
CDR3 protein: CASSSTGTGVNNSPLHF
CDR3 DNA: TGTGCCAGCAGTTCTACCGGGACAGGGGTAAATAATTCACCCCTCCACTTT

J gene: TRBJ2-7
clone size: .
D gene: TRBD2
V gene: TRBV7-2
CDR3 protein: CASSPNSGGPEGEQYF
CDR3 DNA: TGTGCCAGCAGCCCAAATAGCGGGGGCCCTGAGGGGGAGCAGTACTTC

J gene: TRBJ1-1
clone size: .
D gene: .
V gene: TRBV27
CDR3 protein: CASSPGQNTEAFF
CDR3 DNA: TGTGCCAGCAGTCCGGGACAAAACACTGAAGCTTTCTTT

J gene: TRBJ2-2
clone size: once
D gene: TRBD2
V gene: TRBV4-2
CDR3 protein: CASSQEGLAGNTGELFF
CDR3 DNA: TGTGCCAGCAGCCAAGAAGGACTAGCGGGGAACACCGGGGAGCTGTTTTTT

J gene: TRBJ1-1
clone size: .
D gene: TRBD1
V gene: TRBV3-1/TRBV3-2
CDR3 protein: CASSWTGGGTEAFF
CDR3 DNA: TGTGCCAGCAGCTGGACAGGGGGCGGAACTGAAGCTTTCTTT

J gene: TRBJ2-5
clone size: few
D gene: TRBD2
V gene: TRBV9
CDR3 protein: CASSPPPVGGETQYF
CDR3 DNA: TGTGCCAGCAGCCCCCCCCCGGTGGGGGGGGAGACCCAGTACTTC

J gene: TRBJ1-6
clone size: .
D gene: .
V gene: TRBV5-1
CDR3 protein: CASSSGLMGQDNSPLHF
CDR3 DNA: TGCGCCAGCAGCTCCGGTTTAATGGGTCAGGATAATTCACCCCTCCACTTT

J gene: TRBJ1-6
clone size: .
D gene: .
V gene: TRBV6-5
CDR3 protein: CASLGGGASPLHF
CDR3 DNA: TGTGCCAGCCTTGGGGGGGGAGCTTCACCCCTCCACTTT

J gene: TRBJ1-4
clone size: once
D gene: TRBD1
V gene: TRBV28
CDR3 protein: CASSRGQGREKLFF
CDR3 DNA: TGTGCCAGCAGCCGCGGACAGGGTCGGGAAAAACTGTTTTTT

J gene: TRBJ2-1
clone size: .
D gene: .
V gene: TRBV3-1/TRBV3-2
CDR3 protein: CASSQGKSYNEQFF
CDR3 DNA: TGTGCCAGCAGCCAAGGAAAGAGTTACAATGAGCAGTTCTTC

J gene: TRBJ1-4
clone size: once
D gene: TRBD1
V gene: TRBV7-2
CDR3 protein: CASSLKSGTGVTNEKLFF
CDR3 DNA: TGTGCCAGCAGTCTAAAATCCGGGACAGGGGTCACTAATGAAAAACTGTTTTTT

J gene: TRBJ1-1
clone size: .
D gene: .
V gene: TRBV25-1
CDR3 protein: CASSVPGYTEAFF
CDR3 DNA: TGTGCCAGCAGTGTTCCGGGATACACTGAAGCTTTCTTT

J gene: TRBJ1-6
clone size: .
D gene: TRBD1
V gene: TRBV15
CDR3 protein: CATSTNPQGANSPLHF
CDR3 DNA: TGTGCCACCTCCACAAATCCACAGGGGGCAAATTCACCCCTCCACTTT

J gene: TRBJ1-6
clone size: .
D gene: .
V gene: TRBV7-3
CDR3 protein: CASSSWEGTDSPLHF
CDR3 DNA: TGTGCCAGCAGCTCTTGGGAGGGGACGGATTCACCCCTCCACTTT

J gene: TRBJ1-2
clone size: .
D gene: .
V gene: TRBV2
CDR3 protein: CASSEVGQDYGYTF
CDR3 DNA: TGTGCCAGCAGTGAGGTGGGACAAGACTATGGCTACACCTTC

J gene: TRBJ2-1
clone size: .
D gene: TRBD2
V gene: TRBV5-1
CDR3 protein: CASSLIAGGPGEQFF
CDR3 DNA: TGCGCCAGCAGCCTGATAGCGGGGGGGCCCGGTGAGCAGTTCTTC

J gene: TRBJ1-6
clone size: .
D gene: .
V gene: TRBV28
CDR3 protein: CASSSGQRNNSPLHF
CDR3 DNA: TGTGCCAGCAGTTCCGGACAGAGGAATAATTCACCCCTCCACTTT

J gene: TRBJ2-2
clone size: .
D gene: TRBD2
V gene: TRBV2
CDR3 protein: CASSPAGGNTGELFF
CDR3 DNA: TGTGCCAGCAGTCCAGCGGGAGGGAACACCGGGGAGCTGTTTTTT

J gene: TRBJ1-2
clone size: .
D gene: TRBD1
V gene: TRBV7-8
CDR3 protein: CASSGQGQGASGYTF
CDR3 DNA: TGTGCCAGCAGCGGACAGGGACAGGGGGCGAGTGGCTACACCTTC

J gene: TRBJ2-3
clone size: .
D gene: TRBD1
V gene: TRBV7-8
CDR3 protein: CASSPQTGSTDTQYF
CDR3 DNA: TGTGCCAGCAGCCCGCAGACAGGGAGCACAGATACGCAGTATTTT

J gene: TRBJ2-5
clone size: .
D gene: .
V gene: TRBV5-1
CDR3 protein: CASSLGGVQETQYF
CDR3 DNA: TGCGCCAGCAGCTTGGGCGGGGTCCAAGAGACCCAGTACTTC

J gene: TRBJ1-6
clone size: .
D gene: .
V gene: TRBV9
CDR3 protein: CASSLGGHNSPLHF
CDR3 DNA: TGTGCCAGCAGCCTAGGGGGGCATAATTCACCCCTCCACTTT

J gene: TRBJ1-2
clone size: .
D gene: TRBD1
V gene: TRBV24-1
CDR3 protein: CATSQTGGPLGGYTF
CDR3 DNA: TGTGCCACGAGTCAGACAGGGGGCCCTTTAGGCGGCTACACCTTC

J gene: TRBJ1-1
clone size: once
D gene: TRBD1
V gene: TRBV6-5
CDR3 protein: CASSYRAGGRNTEAFF
CDR3 DNA: TGTGCCAGCAGTTACCGGGCAGGGGGCAGGAACACTGAAGCTTTCTTT

J gene: TRBJ1-2
clone size: .
D gene: .
V gene: TRBV3-1/TRBV3-2
CDR3 protein: CASSPSTGSNYGYTF
CDR3 DNA: TGTGCCAGCAGCCCATCCACAGGGTCTAACTATGGCTACACCTTC

J gene: TRBJ1-6
clone size: .
D gene: TRBD1
V gene: TRBV10-3
CDR3 protein: CAISESAGTGDSPLHF
CDR3 DNA: TGTGCCATCAGCGAGAGCGCCGGGACAGGGGACTCACCCCTCCACTTT

J gene: TRBJ1-1
clone size: .
D gene: TRBD1
V gene: TRBV9
CDR3 protein: CASSVETLTGVTEAFF
CDR3 DNA: TGTGCCAGCAGCGTAGAGACCCTAACAGGGGTAACTGAAGCTTTCTTT

J gene: TRBJ1-4
clone size: .
D gene: TRBD1
V gene: TRBV18
CDR3 protein: CASSPRTGSNEKLFF
CDR3 DNA: TGTGCCAGCTCACCACGGACAGGGTCAAATGAAAAACTGTTTTTT

J gene: TRBJ2-7
clone size: .
D gene: TRBD1
V gene: TRBV27
CDR3 protein: CASSLETGGYEQYF
CDR3 DNA: TGTGCCAGCAGTTTGGAGACAGGGGGATACGAGCAGTACTTC

J gene: TRBJ1-5
clone size: .
D gene: .
V gene: TRBV7-9
CDR3 protein: CASSIGAGRLQPQHF
CDR3 DNA: TGTGCCAGCAGCATAGGGGCAGGGCGGCTTCAGCCCCAGCATTTT

J gene: TRBJ2-1
clone size: .
D gene: .
V gene: TRBV2
CDR3 protein: CASSEGSRWSGRYQQFF
CDR3 DNA: TGTGCCAGCAGTGAAGGAAGCAGGTGGTCAGGGCGGTATCAGCAGTTCTTC

J gene: TRBJ1-6
clone size: .
D gene: .
V gene: TRBV9
CDR3 protein: CASSASVNSPLHF
CDR3 DNA: TGTGCCAGCAGCGCCAGCGTGAATTCACCCCTCCACTTT